Each of the 8 T cell receptor beta chains below was sequenced from the same sample in a study of spatial heterogeneity in lung cancer. Findings of the study overall: Expanded intratumoral alpha and beta TCR counts tracked tumor mutation counts.

These receptors are not linked to any known antigen. The time point: sample taken at primary tumor resection. TCRdb reprocessed the 5' RACE reads via MiXCR and lists one record per CDR3 protein. This table has roughly 19,000 distinct CDR3 sequences, less than 20% appearing once. The material sequenced was lung tumor tissue, taken at surgery. The receptors come from a female donor with early-stage non-small cell lung cancer.

This clonotype was counted once. A much larger clone lies a single base off, so this may be a read error. V and J are TRBV24-1 and TRBJ2-2; D is unclear. The V gene's germline CDR1 is KGHDR and CDR2 SFDVKD. This CDR3 comprises 13 residues. The CDR3 is CATEETNNGELFF. CDR3 nucleotide sequence: TGTGCCACCGAGGAGACGAACAACGGGGAGCTGTTTTTT.

In this sample, this clonotype turned up many times. The chain employs TRBV20-1 and TRBJ2-5; D not resolved. Between the trimmed V and J ends, which lost 4 bases and 4 bases, there was a span of 4 bases. Germline V CDR1 and CDR2: DFQATT, SNEGSKA (reference sequence). This CDR3 is 10 amino acids long. CDR3 amino acids: CSANRETQYF. In nucleotides, the CDR3 is TGCAGTGCTAACCGAGAGACCCAGTACTTC.

This clonotype was observed a few times. V gene TRBV19 combines with J gene TRBJ2-7; 8 positions agree with TRBD1. The CDR3 totals 14 residues. The trim removed 2 bases at V and 6 bases at J, leaving 6 bases unmatched. Germline V CDR1 and CDR2: LNHDA, SQIVND (reference sequence). The CDR3 DNA follows: TGTGCCAGTAGTATAAACCGGGACAGGTCCGAGCAGTACTTC. Its translation: CASSINRDRSEQYF.

The chain combines TRBV7-9 with TRBJ2-2; no definite D call. The CDR3 consists of 13 residues. The V end was cut by 9 bases, the J end by 1 base, with 9 bases between. From germline, CDR1 is SEHNR and CDR2 FQNEAQ (reference sequence). The CDR3 DNA reads as TGTGCCAGAACCGGACGGAACACCGGGGAGCTGTTTTTT. This sequence encodes CARTGRNTGELFF.

This clonotype occurred a few times. The V and J genes are TRBV27 and TRBJ2-7; unclear D gene. The V end lost 4 bases, the J end lost 0 bases, and 7 bases lay between the germline ends. Germline V gives CDR1 MNHEY, CDR2 SMNVEV (reference sequence). The CDR3 is made up of 13 amino acids. The CDR3 spells CASSSRDSYEQYF. The CDR3 bases are TGTGCCAGCAGTTCTCGCGACTCCTACGAGCAGTACTTC.

This clonotype was detected ten times or more. V gene TRBV6-5 combines with J gene TRBJ2-1, with D maybe TRBD2 (5 bases). V gave up 2 bases and J gave up 0 bases, with 11 bases separating them. Germline V gives CDR1 MNHEY, CDR2 SVGAGI. The CDR3 consists of 16 residues. The CDR3 is CASSYRTHSSYNEQFF. CDR3 bases: TGTGCCAGCAGTTACCGGACTCATAGCTCCTACAATGAGCAGTTCTTC.

The rearrangement links TRBV12-3 or TRBV12-4 to TRBJ2-1, with D maybe TRBD1 (6 bases). This CDR3 comprises 14 residues. The V end was cut by 4 bases, the J end by 7 bases, with 14 bases between. CDR3 in amino acids: CASSSTYRENEQFF. The CDR3 DNA reads as TGTGCCAGCAGTTCCACCTACAGGGAAAATGAGCAGTTCTTC.

This clonotype was counted only a few times. The germline gene is not matched at one end of the junction; a read error may be the cause. The J gene is TRBJ2-7, the V gene TRBV3-1, with D hard to call. Germline V lookup: CDR1 LGHDT, CDR2 YNNKEL (reference sequence). The CDR3 consists of 11 residues. The chain's CDR3 is CASGVSSEQYF. The CDR3 nucleotides read TGTGCCAGCGGAGTATCCTCCGAGCAGTACTTC.